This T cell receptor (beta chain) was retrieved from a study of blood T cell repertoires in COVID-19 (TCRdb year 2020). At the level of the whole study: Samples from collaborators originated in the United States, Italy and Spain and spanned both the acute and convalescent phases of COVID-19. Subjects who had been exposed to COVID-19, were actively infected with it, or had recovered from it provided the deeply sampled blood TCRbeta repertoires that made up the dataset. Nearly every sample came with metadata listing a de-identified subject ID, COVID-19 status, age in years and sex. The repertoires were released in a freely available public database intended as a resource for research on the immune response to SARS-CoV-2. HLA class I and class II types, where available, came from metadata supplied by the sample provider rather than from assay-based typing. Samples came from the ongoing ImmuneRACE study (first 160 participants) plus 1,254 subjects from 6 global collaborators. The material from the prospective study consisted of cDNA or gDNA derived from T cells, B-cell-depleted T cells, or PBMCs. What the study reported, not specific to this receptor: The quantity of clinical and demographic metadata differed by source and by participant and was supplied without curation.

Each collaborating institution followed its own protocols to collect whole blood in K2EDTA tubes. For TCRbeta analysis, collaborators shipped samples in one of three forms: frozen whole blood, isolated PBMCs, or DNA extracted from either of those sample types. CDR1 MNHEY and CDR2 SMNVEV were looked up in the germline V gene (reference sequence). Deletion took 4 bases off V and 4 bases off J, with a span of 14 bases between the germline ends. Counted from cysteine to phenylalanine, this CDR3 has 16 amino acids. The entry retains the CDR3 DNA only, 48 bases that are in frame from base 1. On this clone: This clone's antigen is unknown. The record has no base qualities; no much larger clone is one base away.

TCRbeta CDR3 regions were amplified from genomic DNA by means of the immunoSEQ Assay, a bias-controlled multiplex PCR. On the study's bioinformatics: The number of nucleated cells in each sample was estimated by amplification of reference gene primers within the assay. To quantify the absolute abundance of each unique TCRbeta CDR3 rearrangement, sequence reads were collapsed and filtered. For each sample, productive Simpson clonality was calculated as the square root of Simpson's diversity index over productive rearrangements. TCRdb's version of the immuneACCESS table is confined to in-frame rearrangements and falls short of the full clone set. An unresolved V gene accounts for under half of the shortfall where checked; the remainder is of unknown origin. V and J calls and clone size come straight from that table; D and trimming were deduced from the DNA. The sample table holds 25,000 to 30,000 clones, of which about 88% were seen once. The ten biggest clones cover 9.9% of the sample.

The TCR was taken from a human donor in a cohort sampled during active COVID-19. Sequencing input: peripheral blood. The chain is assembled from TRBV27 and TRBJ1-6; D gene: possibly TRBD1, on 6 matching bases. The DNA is TGTGCCAGCAGTTCCCCGACAGGACGTTATAATTCACCCCTCCACTTT. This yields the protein CASSSPTGRYNSPLHF.